Reported below is one TCR beta chain. A few counts support this clonotype. It has no known antigen specificity. Base quality data are lacking; no much larger clone is found one base away. The source of the sample is a study of T-cell reconstitution after alpha-beta-depleted transplantation in children (dated by TCRdb to 2016 to 2017). Broadly, across the study: The study quantitatively tracked T-cell immune reconstitution after TCRalphabeta/CD19-depleted allogeneic hematopoietic cell transplantation in children using TCR repertoire profiling. Paper-wide results and their limitations: In some patients, the high TCRbeta diversity seen at day 60 was put down to recipient T cells and intrathymic progenitors that had survived conditioning. About two months after transplant, the apparently early recovery of alphabetaT-cell counts reportedly depended on just several hundred clones that had expanded rapidly and came from non-depleted graft cells. Hyperexpanded clone frequencies declined over subsequent months; after one year, T-cell counts and TCRbeta diversity were mostly attributed to newly produced T cells.

Relative to germline, V is missing 4 bases and J is missing 4 bases, with 2 bases of the junction outside any gene match. CDR1 and CDR2, looked up from the germline V gene, are MNHEY and SVGAGI. CDR3 length: 14 amino acids, cysteine to phenylalanine. Of the read, only the CDR3 DNA is kept; its 42 bases are in frame from base 1. The treatment or condition label for this specimen denotes: allogeneic hematopoietic cell transplantation with graft depleted of TCRalphabeta T cells and CD19 B cells. Transplant recipients were children who received TCRalphabeta/CD19-depleted allogeneic hematopoietic cell grafts. Libraries were made using PCR. Sequenced using an Illumina HiSeq 2500. TCR library preparation used molecular barcoding, with unique molecular identifiers applied to normalize quantification of the TCRbeta repertoire. TCRdb took the public reads, trimmed them with fastp at Q25, ran MiXCR for clone calling and kept in-frame beta chains. Each entry is one CDR3 protein sequence, shown with its most common DNA and genes. Across this sample there are some 87,000 distinct CDR3 sequences, with roughly 16% seen only once. The ten largest account for around a fifth of the sample.

The sequence came from a male patient aged 2-9 years who had a stem cell transplant for acute lymphoblastic leukemia, so the T cells may come from the graft donor. The rearrangement joined TRBV6-5 to TRBJ2-2, with 8 bases in between that match TRBD1. The source material was PBMCs, mostly from graft donor cells, sampled 180 days after TCRalphabeta/CD19-depleted stem cell transplant. The CDR3 is CASSFGTGTGELFF. The DNA sequence is given as TGTGCCAGCAGTTTCGGGACAGGCACCGGGGAGCTGTTTTTT.